The clone carrying this TCR beta chain has more than one count but fewer than ten. The antigen is undetermined. This sample was taken from a study of blood T cells in healthy people across ages. Findings and caveats of the study: Versus aged donors, long-lived donors had higher diversity and more naive CD4+ cells.

There are 15 residues in the CDR3. Germline-derived CDR1 and CDR2 are MNHEY and SVGAGI. Together with a sample-barcoded 5' primer, a J-beta primer mix was included in a second PCR lasting about 6 to 11 cycles. Every sample gave at least 2.5 million paired-end reads containing CDR3. MiXCR, applied by TCRdb to the 5' RACE reads, yields one record per CDR3 protein. Of about 1,400,000 distinct CDR3 sequences in the sample, 42% were seen once. This TCR came from a woman younger than 35 in good health. Material for sequencing was blood. The chain is built from TRBV6-5 and TRBJ2-4, with 12 positions matching TRBD1. Near its end, the DNA agrees better with TRBJ2-7, so the J call may be wrong. The CDR3 sequence: CASSLYGDRGREQYF. CDR3 DNA: TGTGCCAGCAGCCTCTACGGGGACAGGGGGCGCGAGCAGTACTTC.